This T cell receptor beta chain was identified in a study of T cell repertoires in cytomegalovirus infection. The overall study: From public TCR beta signatures came an indication of both CMV infection and matching HLA type. Study results and limitations: Public TCR beta family frequency separated CMV-and-HLA carriers, including in an independent cohort.

This clonotype was detected a few times. Its antigen remains unknown. TCRdb reprocessed the reads with MiXCR, giving one entry per CDR3 protein. The top ten clones hold roughly 20% of a sample with roughly 700,000 distinct CDR3 sequences, roughly 30% of them seen once. This CDR3 is built from 14 residues. Germline CDR1 LNHDA, CDR2 SQIVND (reference sequence). Unmatched junction bases numbered 15, after V lost 11 bases and J lost 8 bases. This sequence joins TRBV19 and TRBJ2-1; 7 bases line up with TRBD1. The sequence was collected from a human donor in good health (CMV status not recorded). Some clones in this sample may be carry-over from other donors' samples. Here the sequenced sample was cultured PBMCs, taken from culture after CMV antigen stimulation. The CDR3 reads CAASPRDSGYEQFF. Here the CDR3 DNA reads TGTGCCGCCTCACCCCGGGACAGTGGATATGAGCAGTTCTTC.